This TCR beta chain emerged from a study of shared clonotypes between healthy human individuals. V lost 2 bases and J 0 bases, leaving 9 bases between the germline ends. CDR3 size: 15 residues. Germline lookup yields CDR1 SGHTS and CDR2 YDEGEE. Study-wide points: Represented diversity, genetic and exposure-history alike, was limited by few donors.

Worth noting for this clone: Its antigen is undetermined. This sample also contains other DNA sequences that code for the same CDR3.

TCRdb's table, derived via immunoSEQ multiplex PCR, lists solely in-frame clones and lacks some. The sample contains 2 million to 2.5 million clones, 93% of which appear only once. V gene TRBV5-8 combines with J gene TRBJ2-1, with D possibly matching TRBD1 (6 bases). The receptor was isolated from a man aged 18 to 30 in good health. Some clones in this sample may be carry-over from other donors' samples. The sample was naive CD4+ T cells from PBMCs. As to subset: CD45RA+ positively selected. CDR3 amino acids: CASSFTGSSYNEQFF. CDR3 DNA: TGTGCCAGCAGCTTTACAGGGAGCTCCTACAATGAGCAGTTCTTC.